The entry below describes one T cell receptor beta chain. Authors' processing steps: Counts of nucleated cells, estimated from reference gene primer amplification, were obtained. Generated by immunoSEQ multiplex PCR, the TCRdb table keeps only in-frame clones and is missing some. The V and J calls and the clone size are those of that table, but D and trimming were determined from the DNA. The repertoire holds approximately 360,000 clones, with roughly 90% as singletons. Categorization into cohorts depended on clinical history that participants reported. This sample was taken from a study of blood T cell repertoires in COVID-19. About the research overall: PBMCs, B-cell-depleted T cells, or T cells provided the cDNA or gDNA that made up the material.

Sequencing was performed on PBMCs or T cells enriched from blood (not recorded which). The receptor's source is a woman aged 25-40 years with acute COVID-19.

The CDR3 here is CASSPFGGQGGQYF. The DNA of the CDR3 is TGTGCCAGCAGCCCGTTTGGGGGACAGGGTGGGCAGTACTTC. The rearrangement joins TRBV7-3 to TRBJ2-7; 9 nucleotides align to TRBD1. CDR1 and CDR2 from the germline V gene are SGHTA and FQGTGA. This CDR3 spans 14 amino acids. V was pared by 5 bases and J by 9 bases, with 11 bases of the junction left unmatched.